The 5 T cell receptor beta chains reported below all come from one sample, sequenced in a study of shared clonotypes between healthy human individuals. Produced via immunoSEQ multiplex PCR; TCRdb's table is partial and in-frame only. Among 600,000 or so clones listed, around 96% were seen once. Naive CD8 cells were CD45RO-negative, positively selected for CCR7, excluding terminally differentiated effector memory CD45RA+ cells. The sample was naive CD8+ T cells sorted from blood. The origin of the receptors is a woman aged 25 to 39 in good health.

The chain links TRBV19 to TRBJ2-3; D gene unclear. CDR1 LNHDA and CDR2 SQIVND come from the germline V gene (reference sequence). CDR3 length equals 12 residues. Trimming took 5 bases from V and 0 from J, leaving 3 bases between them. The CDR3 protein is CASSPSTDTQYF. DNA of the CDR3: TGTGCCAGTAGTCCGAGCACAGATACGCAGTATTTT.

This clone has a single count. The chain combines TRBV7-8 with TRBJ2-7; 9 bases map to TRBD1. In germline, CDR1 is SGHVS, CDR2 FQNEAQ. J gave up 4 bases and V 7 bases, and 8 bases lay outside the gene matches. CDR3 length: 14 residues. The CDR3: CASTTGTGRYEQYF. As DNA, the CDR3 is TGTGCCAGCACGACCGGGACAGGGCGTTACGAGCAGTACTTC. The variable domain in full, completed from reference TRBV7-8 and TRBJ2-7, reads GAGVSQSPRYKVAKRGQDVALRCDPISGHVSLFWYQQALGQGPEFLTYFQNEAQLDKSGLPSDRFFAERPEGSVSTLKIQRTQQEDSAVYLCASTTGTGRYEQYFGPGTRLTVT.

This clone was recorded once. This chain connects TRBV5-1 to TRBJ2-4, with D unresolved. Trimming cost V 1 base and J 0 bases, with 8 bases left between them. The CDR3 length is 15 residues. Germline V gene lookup returns CDR1 SGHRS and CDR2 YFSETQ. The CDR3 is CASSLLHGAKNIQYF. DNA for the CDR3: TGCGCCAGCAGCTTGTTGCACGGAGCCAAAAACATTCAGTACTTC.

This chain joins TRBV5-6 and TRBJ1-2, with TRBD1 matching over 8 bases. CDR1 is SGHDT and CDR2 is YYEEEE in the germline V gene. The CDR3 loop spans 16 amino acids. The V gene end was trimmed by 3 bases and the J gene end by 7 bases; junction bases not matched to a gene: 14. The CDR3 DNA follows: TGTGCCAGCAGCTCCGGGACAGGCCTCATTCCTTCTGGCTACACCTTC. It is translated as CASSSGTGLIPSGYTF. Full variable domain (remainder filled in from reference TRBV5-6 and TRBJ1-2): DAGVTQSPTHLIKTRGQQVTLRCSPKSGHDTVSWYQQALGQGPQFIFQYYEEEERQRGNFPDRFSGHQFPNYSSELNVNALLLGDSALYLCASSSGTGLIPSGYTFGSGTRLTVV.

The chain employs TRBV5-1 and TRBJ2-3; 8 positions agree with TRBD2. CDR3 length: 16 amino acids. V gave up 3 bases and J gave up 3 bases; unmatched junction bases: 9. Per the germline V gene, CDR1 is SGHRS and CDR2 is YFSETQ. The CDR3 reads CASSSLVGGRTDTQYF. The CDR3 region has the DNA TGCGCCAGCAGCTCGTTAGTAGGCGGGAGGACAGATACGCAGTATTTT.